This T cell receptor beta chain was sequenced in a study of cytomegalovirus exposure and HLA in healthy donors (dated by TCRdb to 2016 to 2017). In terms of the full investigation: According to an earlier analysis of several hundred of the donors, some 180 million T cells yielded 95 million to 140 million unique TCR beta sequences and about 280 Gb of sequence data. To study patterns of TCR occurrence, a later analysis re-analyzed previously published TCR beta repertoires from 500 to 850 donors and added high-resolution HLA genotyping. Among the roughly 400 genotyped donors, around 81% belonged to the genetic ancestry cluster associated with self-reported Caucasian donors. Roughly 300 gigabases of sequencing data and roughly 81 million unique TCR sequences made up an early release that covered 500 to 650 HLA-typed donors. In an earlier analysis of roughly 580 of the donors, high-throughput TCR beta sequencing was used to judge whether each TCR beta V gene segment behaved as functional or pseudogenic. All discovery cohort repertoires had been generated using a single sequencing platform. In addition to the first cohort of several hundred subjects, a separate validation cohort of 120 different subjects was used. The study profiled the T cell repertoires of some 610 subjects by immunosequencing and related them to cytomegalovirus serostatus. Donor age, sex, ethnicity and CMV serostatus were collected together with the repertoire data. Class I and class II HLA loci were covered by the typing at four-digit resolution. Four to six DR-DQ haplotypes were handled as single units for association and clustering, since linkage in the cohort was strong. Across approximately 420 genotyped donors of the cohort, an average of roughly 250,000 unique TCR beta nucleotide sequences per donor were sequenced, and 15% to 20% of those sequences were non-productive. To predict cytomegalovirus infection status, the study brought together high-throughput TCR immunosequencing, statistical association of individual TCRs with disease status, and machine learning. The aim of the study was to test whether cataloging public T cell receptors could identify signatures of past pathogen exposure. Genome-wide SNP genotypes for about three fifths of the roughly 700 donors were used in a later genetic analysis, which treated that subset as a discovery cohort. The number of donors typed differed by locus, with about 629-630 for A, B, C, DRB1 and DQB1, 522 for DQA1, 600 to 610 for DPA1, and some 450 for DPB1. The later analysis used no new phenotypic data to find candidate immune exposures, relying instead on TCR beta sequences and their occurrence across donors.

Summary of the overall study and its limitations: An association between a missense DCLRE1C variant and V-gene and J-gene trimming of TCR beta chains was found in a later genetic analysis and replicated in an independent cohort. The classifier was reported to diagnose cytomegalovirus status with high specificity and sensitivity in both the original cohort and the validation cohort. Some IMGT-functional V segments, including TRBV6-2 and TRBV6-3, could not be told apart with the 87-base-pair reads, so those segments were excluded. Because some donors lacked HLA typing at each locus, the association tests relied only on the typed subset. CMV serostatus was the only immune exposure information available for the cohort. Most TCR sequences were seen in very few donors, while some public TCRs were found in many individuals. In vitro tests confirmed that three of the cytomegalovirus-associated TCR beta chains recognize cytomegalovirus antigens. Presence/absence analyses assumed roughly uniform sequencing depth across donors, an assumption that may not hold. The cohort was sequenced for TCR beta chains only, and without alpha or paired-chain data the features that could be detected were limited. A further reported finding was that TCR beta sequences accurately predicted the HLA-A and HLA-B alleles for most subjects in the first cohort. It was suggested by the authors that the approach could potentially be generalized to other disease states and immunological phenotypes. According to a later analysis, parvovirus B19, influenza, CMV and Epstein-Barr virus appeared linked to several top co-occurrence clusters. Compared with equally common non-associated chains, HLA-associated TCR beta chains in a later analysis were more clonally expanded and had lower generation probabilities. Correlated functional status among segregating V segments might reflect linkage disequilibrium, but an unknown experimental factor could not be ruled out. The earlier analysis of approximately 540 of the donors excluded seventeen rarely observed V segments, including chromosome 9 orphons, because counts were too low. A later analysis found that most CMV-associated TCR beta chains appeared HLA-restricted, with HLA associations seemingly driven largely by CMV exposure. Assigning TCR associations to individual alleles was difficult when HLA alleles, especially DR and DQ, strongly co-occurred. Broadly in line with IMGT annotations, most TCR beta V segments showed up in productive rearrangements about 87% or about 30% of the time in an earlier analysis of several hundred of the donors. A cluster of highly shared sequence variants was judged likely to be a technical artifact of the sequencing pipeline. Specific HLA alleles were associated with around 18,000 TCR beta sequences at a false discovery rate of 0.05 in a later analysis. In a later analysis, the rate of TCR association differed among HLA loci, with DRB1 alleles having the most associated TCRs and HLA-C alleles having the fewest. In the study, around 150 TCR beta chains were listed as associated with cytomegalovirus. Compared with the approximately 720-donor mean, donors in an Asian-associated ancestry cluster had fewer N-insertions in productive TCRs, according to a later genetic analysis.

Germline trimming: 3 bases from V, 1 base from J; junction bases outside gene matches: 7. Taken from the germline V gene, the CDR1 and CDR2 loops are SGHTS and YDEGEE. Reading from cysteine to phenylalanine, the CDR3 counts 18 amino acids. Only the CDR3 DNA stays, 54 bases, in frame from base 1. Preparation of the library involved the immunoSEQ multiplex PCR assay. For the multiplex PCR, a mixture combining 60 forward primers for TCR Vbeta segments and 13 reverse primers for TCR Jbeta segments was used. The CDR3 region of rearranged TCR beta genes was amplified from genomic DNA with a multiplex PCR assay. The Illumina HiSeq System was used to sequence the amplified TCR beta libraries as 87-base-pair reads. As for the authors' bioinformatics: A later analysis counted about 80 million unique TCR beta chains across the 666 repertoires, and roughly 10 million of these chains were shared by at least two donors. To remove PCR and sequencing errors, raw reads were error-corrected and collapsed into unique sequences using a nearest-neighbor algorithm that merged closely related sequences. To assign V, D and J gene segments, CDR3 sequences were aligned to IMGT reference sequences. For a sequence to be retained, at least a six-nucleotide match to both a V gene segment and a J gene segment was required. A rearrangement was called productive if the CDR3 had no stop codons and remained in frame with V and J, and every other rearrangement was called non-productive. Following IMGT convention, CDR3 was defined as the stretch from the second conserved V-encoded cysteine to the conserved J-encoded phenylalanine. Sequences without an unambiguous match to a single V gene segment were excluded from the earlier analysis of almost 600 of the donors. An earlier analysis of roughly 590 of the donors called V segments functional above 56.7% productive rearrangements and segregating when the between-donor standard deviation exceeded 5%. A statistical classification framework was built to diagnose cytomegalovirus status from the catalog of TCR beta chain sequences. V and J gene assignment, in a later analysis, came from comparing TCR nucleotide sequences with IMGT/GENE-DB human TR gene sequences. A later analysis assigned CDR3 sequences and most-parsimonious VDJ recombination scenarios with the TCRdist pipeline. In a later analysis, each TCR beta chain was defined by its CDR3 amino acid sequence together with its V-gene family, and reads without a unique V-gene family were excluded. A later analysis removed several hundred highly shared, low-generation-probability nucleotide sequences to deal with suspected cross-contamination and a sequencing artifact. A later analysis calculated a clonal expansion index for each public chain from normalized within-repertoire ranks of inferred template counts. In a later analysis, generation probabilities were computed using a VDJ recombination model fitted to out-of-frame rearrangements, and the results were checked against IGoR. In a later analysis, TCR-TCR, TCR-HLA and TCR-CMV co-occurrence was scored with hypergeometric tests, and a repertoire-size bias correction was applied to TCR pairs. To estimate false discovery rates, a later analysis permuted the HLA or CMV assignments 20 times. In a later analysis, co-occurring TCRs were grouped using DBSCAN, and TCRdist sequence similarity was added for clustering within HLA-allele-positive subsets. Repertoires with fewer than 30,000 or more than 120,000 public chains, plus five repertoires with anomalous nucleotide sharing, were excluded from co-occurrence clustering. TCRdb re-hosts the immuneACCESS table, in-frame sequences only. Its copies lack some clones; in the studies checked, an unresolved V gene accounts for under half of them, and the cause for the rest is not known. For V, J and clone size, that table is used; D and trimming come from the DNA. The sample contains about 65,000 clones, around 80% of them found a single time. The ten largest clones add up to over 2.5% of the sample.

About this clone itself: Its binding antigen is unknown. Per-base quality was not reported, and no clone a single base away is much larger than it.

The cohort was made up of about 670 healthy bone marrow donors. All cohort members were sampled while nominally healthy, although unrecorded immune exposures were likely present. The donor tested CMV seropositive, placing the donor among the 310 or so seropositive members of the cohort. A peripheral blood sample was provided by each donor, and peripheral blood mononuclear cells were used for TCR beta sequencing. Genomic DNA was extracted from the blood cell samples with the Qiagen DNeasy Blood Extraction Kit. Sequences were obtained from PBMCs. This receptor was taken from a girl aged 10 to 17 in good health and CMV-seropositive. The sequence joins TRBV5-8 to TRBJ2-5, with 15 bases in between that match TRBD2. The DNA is TGTGCCAGCAGCTCGGGGACTAGCGGGGGGTACATCCAAGAGACCCAGTACTTC. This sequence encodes CASSSGTSGGYIQETQYF.